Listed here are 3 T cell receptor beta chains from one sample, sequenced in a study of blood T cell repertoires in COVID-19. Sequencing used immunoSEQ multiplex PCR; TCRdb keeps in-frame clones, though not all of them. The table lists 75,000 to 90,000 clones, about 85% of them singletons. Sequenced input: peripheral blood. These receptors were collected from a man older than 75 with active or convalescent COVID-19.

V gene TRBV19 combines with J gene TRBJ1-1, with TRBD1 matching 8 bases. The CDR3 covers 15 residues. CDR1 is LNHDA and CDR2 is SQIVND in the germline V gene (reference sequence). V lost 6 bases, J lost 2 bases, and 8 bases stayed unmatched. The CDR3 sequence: CASRQPGQVNTEAFF. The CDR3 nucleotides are TGTGCCAGTAGACAGCCGGGACAGGTAAACACTGAAGCTTTCTTT.

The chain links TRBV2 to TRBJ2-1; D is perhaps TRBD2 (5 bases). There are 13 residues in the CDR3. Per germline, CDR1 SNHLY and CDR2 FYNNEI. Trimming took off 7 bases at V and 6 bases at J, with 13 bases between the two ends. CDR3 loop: CASTQRPFNEQFF. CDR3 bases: TGTGCCAGCACTCAGCGGCCCTTCAATGAGCAGTTCTTC.

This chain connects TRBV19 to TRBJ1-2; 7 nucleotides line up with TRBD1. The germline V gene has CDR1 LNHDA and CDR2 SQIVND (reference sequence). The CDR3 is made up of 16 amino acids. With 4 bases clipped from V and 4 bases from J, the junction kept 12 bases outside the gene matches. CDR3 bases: TGTGCCAGTAGTACCAAGCCGGGACAGAGAGCCTATGGCTACACCTTC. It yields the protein CASSTKPGQRAYGYTF.